The rows below give T cell receptor beta chains drawn from one sample of a study of cytomegalovirus exposure and HLA in healthy donors. Assay used: immunoSEQ multiplex PCR; TCRdb lists only in-frame clones, some missing. Of approximately 100,000 clones listed, approximately 70% are singletons. The source material was PBMCs. These receptors were collected from a boy aged 5-17 years in good health and CMV-seronegative. CDR3s include the opening cysteine and the closing phenylalanine or tryptophan. D genes are given only for firm matches. The size entry is marked missing in some rows and otherwise reads once, few, many or a size class.

V	size	J	D	DNA	CDR3
TRBV2	.	TRBJ1-4	.	TGTGCCAGCAGTGAAGCGCGCTTACTTAATGAAAAACTGTTTTTT	CASSEARLLNEKLFF
TRBV6-5	.	TRBJ1-5	.	TGTGCCAGCAGACGGGAGGGGTCTCAGCCCCAGCATTTT	CASRREGSQPQHF
TRBV7-9	few	TRBJ1-2	.	TGTGCCAGCAGCTTAGGTTGGGCTCCCGCTAACTATGGCTACACCTTC	CASSLGWAPANYGYTF
TRBV19	.	TRBJ2-7	TRBD1	TGTGCCAGTAGTCCGTGGACAGGGGTAATCCACGAGCAGTACTTC	CASSPWTGVIHEQYF
TRBV11-2	.	TRBJ2-5	TRBD2	TGTGCCAGCAGCTTAGAGGGTGGGGCGGGGGTCTCAACCCAGTACTTC	CASSLEGGAGVSTQYF
TRBV18	.	TRBJ1-5	TRBD1	TGTGCCAGCTCACCGGGACAGGTAAATCAGCCCCAGCATTTT	CASSPGQVNQPQHF
TRBV5-1	.	TRBJ2-1	TRBD1	TGCGCCAGCAGCTTCCTAGGGCAGGGGGCTTCCTACAATGAGCAGTTCTTC	CASSFLGQGASYNEQFF
TRBV19	.	TRBJ2-1	.	TGTGCCAGTAGCCTCAAAGGGGTTACCTACAATGAGCAGTTCTTC	CASSLKGVTYNEQFF
TRBV7-2	.	TRBJ2-2	.	TGTGCCAGCAGCTTAACAATCACCGGGGAGCTGTTTTTT	CASSLTITGELFF
TRBV5-6	.	TRBJ2-3	.	TGTGCCAGCAGCGGAACAGGGATTTCAGCGAGCACAGATACGCAGTATTTT	CASSGTGISASTDTQYF
TRBV5-6	.	TRBJ1-1	.	TGTGCCAGCAGCCTGGGACCTAAGGGGGTTACCACTGAAGCTTTCTTT	CASSLGPKGVTTEAFF
TRBV9	.	TRBJ2-6	.	TGTGCCAGCAGCGTAGAGGAGGGAGCCTCTGGGGCCAACGTCCTGACTTTC	CASSVEEGASGANVLTF
TRBV28	.	TRBJ1-2	TRBD1	TGTGCCAGTCGCACAGGGGGCGCGCAGGACTATGGCTACACCTTC	CASRTGGAQDYGYTF
TRBV29-1	.	TRBJ1-1	.	TGCAGCGTTGGTCGCAGGGACACTGAAGCTTTCTTT	CSVGRRDTEAFF
TRBV7-8	.	TRBJ1-5	.	TGTGCCAGCAGCTCGTCCGAGGTGACCCAGCATTTT	CASSSSEVTQHF
TRBV10-1	.	TRBJ2-7	TRBD2	TGCGCCAGCAGCAGACTAGCGGGAAGGGCCTACGAGCAGTACTTC	CASSRLAGRAYEQYF
TRBV28	.	TRBJ2-7	TRBD2	TGTGCCAGCAGTTTATTACAGCGGGGAGTCCCCGAGCAGTACTTC	CASSLLQRGVPEQYF
TRBV7-7	.	TRBJ2-7	.	TGTGCCAGCAGCTTACAAAGGGGCCCCCAGCAGTACTTC	CASSLQRGPQQYF
TRBV15	once	TRBJ1-1	.	TGTGCCACCAGCAGACTTCCCACGAGGGACACTGAAGCTTTCTTT	CATSRLPTRDTEAFF
TRBV29-1	.	TRBJ2-3	.	TGCAGCTCTAACACAGATACGCAGTATTTT	CSSNTDTQYF
TRBV18	.	TRBJ2-5	TRBD2	TGTGCCAGCTCACCTACGGGGGGTCACGAGACCCAGTACTTC	CASSPTGGHETQYF
TRBV7-2	.	TRBJ1-2	.	TGTGCCAGCAGCTTAAACCGGGACACCTACGGCTACACCTTC	CASSLNRDTYGYTF
TRBV7-9	.	TRBJ2-7	TRBD1	TGTGCCAGCACCTCCCTTGGGACAGCGACTAACCTAAACCCCTACGAGCAGTACTTC	CASTSLGTATNLNPYEQYF
TRBV25-1	.	TRBJ2-7	TRBD2	TGTGCCAGCACCAAACGGTCTAGCGGGAGGGGCGAGCAGTACTTC	CASTKRSSGRGEQYF
TRBV7-9	.	TRBJ1-4	TRBD1	TGTGCCAGCCTAACCTACAGGGGGTCCAATGAAAAACTGTTTTTT	CASLTYRGSNEKLFF
TRBV25-1	.	TRBJ1-6	.	TGTGCCAGCAGTGAATCAGGAGGACGGAGTAATTCACCCCTCCACTTT	CASSESGGRSNSPLHF
TRBV30	.	TRBJ1-5	.	TGTGCCTGGAGCCCCGGACAGCCAAATCAGCCCCAGCATTTT	CAWSPGQPNQPQHF
TRBV30	.	TRBJ2-2	.	TGTGCCTGGAGTATTCGGTCGAACGGGGAGCTGTTTTTT	CAWSIRSNGELFF